This T cell receptor beta chain was identified in a study of cytomegalovirus exposure and HLA in healthy donors. CDR1 and CDR2 (germline): LNHDA, SQIVND (reference sequence). The CDR3 extends over 15 amino acids. PCR involved 60 Vbeta and 13 Jbeta primers. Produced via immunoSEQ multiplex PCR; TCRdb's table is partial and in-frame only. The sample contains around 160,000 clones, roughly 80% of which appear only once. Study-wide results and caveats: Certain sequence variants were highly shared and formed a cluster, and this cluster was likely a sequencing artifact.

To note about this clone: Its target is not known.

Source material: PBMCs. The source of this sequence is a male donor in good health and CMV-seropositive. The gene calls are TRBV19 and TRBJ2-5, with TRBD1 identical over 9 bases. The J call may be mistaken, given a closer DNA end match to TRBJ2-7. CDR3 bases: TGTGCCAGTAGTAAAACAGGGGGCTTAACCTACGAGCAGTACTTC. This translates into CASSKTGGLTYEQYF.